This T cell receptor (beta chain) was retrieved from a study of blood T cell repertoires in COVID-19. Overall study: From the United States, Italy and Spain came samples of acute and convalescent COVID-19. PBMCs, B-cell-depleted T cells, or T cells provided the cDNA or gDNA that made up the material.

The CDR3 is made up of 18 amino acids. Looked up from germline, CDR1 is SGHRS and CDR2 is YFSETQ. With V trimmed by 0 bases and J by 3 bases, 14 bases remained unmatched. Per the study methods: Amplification from reference gene primers served as the basis for estimated nucleated cell counts. The assay was immunoSEQ multiplex PCR, and TCRdb's table has in-frame clones only and misses some. That table is the source of V, J and clone size, and D and trimming were worked out from the DNA. The sample lists approximately 110,000 clones, roughly 79% occurring once. Material: peripheral blood. The sequence was collected from an elderly man with acute or convalescent COVID-19. The chain carries TRBV5-1 and TRBJ2-5; TRBD1 aligns across 7 bases. The CDR3 loop reads CASSLGTGAANGEETQYF. As DNA, the CDR3 is TGCGCCAGCAGCTTGGGAACAGGGGCCGCTAATGGGGAAGAGACCCAGTACTTC.